This T cell receptor (beta chain) was retrieved from a study of blood T cell repertoires in COVID-19. Study context: The cDNA or gDNA used as material had been derived from T cells, B-cell-depleted T cells, or PBMCs.

Trimming took 5 bases from V and 3 from J; bases not matched to a gene: 8. This CDR3 is built from 15 residues. The V gene's germline CDR1 is SGHVS and CDR2 FNYEAQ. As processed by the authors: Amplified reference gene primers provided the basis for estimating nucleated cell counts. The data were produced by immunoSEQ multiplex PCR, yet TCRdb's version contains in-frame clones alone and is incomplete. V, J and clone size were drawn from that table, and D and trimming were deduced from the DNA. The data contain 50,000 to 65,000 clones, approximately 86% of them seen just once; the ten biggest clones take up about 14%.

This sequence joins TRBV7-6 and TRBJ2-7; 9 bases fit TRBD2. This receptor was taken from a human donor in a cohort sampled during active COVID-19. Sequenced input: peripheral blood. The CDR3 DNA is TGTGCCAGCAGCCGCAGCCCTAGCGGGAACTACGAGCAGTACTTC. Amino acids: CASSRSPSGNYEQYF.